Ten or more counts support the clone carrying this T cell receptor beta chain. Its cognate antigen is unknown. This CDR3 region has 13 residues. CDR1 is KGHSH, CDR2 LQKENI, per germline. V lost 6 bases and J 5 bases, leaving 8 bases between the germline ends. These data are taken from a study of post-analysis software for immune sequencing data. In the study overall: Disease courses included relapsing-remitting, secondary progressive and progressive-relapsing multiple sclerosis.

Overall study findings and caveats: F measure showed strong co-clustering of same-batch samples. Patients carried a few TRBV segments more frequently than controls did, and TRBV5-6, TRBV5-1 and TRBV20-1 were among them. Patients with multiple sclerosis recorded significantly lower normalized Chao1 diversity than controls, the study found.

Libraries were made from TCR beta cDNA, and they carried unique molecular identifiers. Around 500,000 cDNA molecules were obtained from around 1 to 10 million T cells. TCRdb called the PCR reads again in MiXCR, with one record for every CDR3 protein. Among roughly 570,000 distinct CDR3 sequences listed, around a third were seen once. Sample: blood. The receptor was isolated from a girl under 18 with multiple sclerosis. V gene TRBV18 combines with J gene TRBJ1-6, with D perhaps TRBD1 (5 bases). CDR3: CASSGTDNSPLHF. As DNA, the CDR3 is TGTGCCAGCTCGGGGACGGATAATTCACCCCTCCACTTT.